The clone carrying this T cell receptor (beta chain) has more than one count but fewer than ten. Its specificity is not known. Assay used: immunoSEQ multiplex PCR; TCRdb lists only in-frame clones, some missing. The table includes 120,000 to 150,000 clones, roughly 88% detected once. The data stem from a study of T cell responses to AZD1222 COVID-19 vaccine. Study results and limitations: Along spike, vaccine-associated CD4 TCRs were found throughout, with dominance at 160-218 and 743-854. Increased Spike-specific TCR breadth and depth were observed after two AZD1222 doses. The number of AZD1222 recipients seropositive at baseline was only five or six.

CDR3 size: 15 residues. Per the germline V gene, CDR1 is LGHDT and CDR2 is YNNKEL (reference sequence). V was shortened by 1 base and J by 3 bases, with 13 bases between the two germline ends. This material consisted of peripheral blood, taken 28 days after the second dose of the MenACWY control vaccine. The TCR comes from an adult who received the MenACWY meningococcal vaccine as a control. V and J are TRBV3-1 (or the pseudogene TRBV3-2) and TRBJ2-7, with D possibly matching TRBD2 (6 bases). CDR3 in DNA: TGTGCCAGCAGCCAAGGTGGTTTCGGGGGCTACGAGCAGTACTTC. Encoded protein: CASSQGGFGGYEQYF.